A single sample is the source of the 18 T cell receptor beta chains below, sequenced in a study of blood T cell repertoires in COVID-19. Some clones are missing from TCRdb's copy, which holds only in-frame ones; the method was immunoSEQ multiplex PCR. The sample contains around 100,000 clones, around nine tenths of which appear only once. The sample consisted of peripheral blood. Receptors were obtained from a man aged 40-50 years with acute or convalescent COVID-19.

The chain has TRBV6-1 and TRBJ1-2; D uncertain. Germline CDR1 and CDR2: MNHNS and SASEGT. V gave up 3 bases and J gave up 7 bases, with 9 bases separating them. CDR3 size: 12 residues. The CDR3 nucleotides are TGTGCCAGCAGTGACGGACTGTCTGGCTACACCTTC. It encodes CASSDGLSGYTF.

The genes are TRBV7-9 and TRBJ2-2; D might be TRBD2 (5 bases). CDR3 length: 13 amino acids. Trimming removed 0 bases at V and 6 bases at J, with 5 bases between. Germline values: CDR1 SEHNR, CDR2 FQNEAQ (reference sequence). In DNA form, the CDR3 reads TGTGCCAGCAGCTTAGCCGGGGCCGGGGAGCTGTTTTTT. Translated, it gives CASSLAGAGELFF. Together with reference TRBV7-9 and TRBJ2-2, the CDR3 gives the full variable domain: DTGVSQNPRHKITKRGQNVTFRCDPISEHNRLYWYRQTLGQGPEFLTYFQNEAQLEKSRLLSDRFSAERPKGSFSTLEIQRTEQGDSAMYLCASSLAGAGELFFGEGSRLTVL.

This sequence joins TRBV11-2 and TRBJ1-6, with unresolved D. Germline loops: CDR1 SGHAT, CDR2 FQNNGV. CDR3 length: 14 amino acids. The ends were cut back, 10 bases at V and 7 bases at J, with 17 bases in the middle. The CDR3 is CATARGGKNSPLHF. CDR3 in DNA: TGTGCCACCGCACGTGGAGGCAAGAATTCACCCCTCCACTTT.

J is TRBJ1-5 and V is TRBV10-3, with 8 bases lining up with TRBD1. Trimming took 2 bases from V and 1 from J; bases not matched to a gene: 4. The CDR3 has 16 residues. In germline, CDR1 is ENHRY, CDR2 SYGVKD. CDR3 amino acids: CAISEAGGGSNQPQHF. The CDR3 DNA follows: TGTGCCATCAGTGAGGCAGGGGGCGGAAGCAATCAGCCCCAGCATTTT.

The chain is built from TRBV7-2 and TRBJ1-1; possibly TRBD1 for D (6 bases). Germline V gene data show CDR1 as SGHTA and CDR2 as FQGNSA. The CDR3 runs to 17 residues. The V end was cut by 4 bases, the J end by 4 bases, with 22 bases between. CDR3: CASSSPGRGATGTEAFF. The CDR3 DNA reads as TGTGCCAGCAGCTCCCCCGGGCGGGGGGCGACGGGCACTGAAGCTTTCTTT.

The chain links TRBV7-2 to TRBJ2-3; 8 nucleotides line up with TRBD2. The germline CDR1 and CDR2 sequences are SGHTA and FQGNSA. The CDR3 runs to 15 residues. V shed 1 base and J 2 bases; nucleotides not matched to a gene: 2. CDR3 DNA: TGTGCCAGCAGCTTAGACGGGAGGGCCACAGATACGCAGTATTTT. Amino acid sequence: CASSLDGRATDTQYF.

This clone was found once. This chain uses TRBV23-1 with TRBJ1-1; the D gene is possibly TRBD1 (5 bases). TRBV23-1 is known as an ORF, though its function is uncertain. The CDR3 length is 14 residues. V dropped 4 bases and J dropped 0 bases, with 9 bases sitting between them. The CDR3 loop is CASSRSRVNTEAFF. The CDR3 DNA sequence: TGCGCCAGCAGTCGCAGCAGGGTGAACACTGAAGCTTTCTTT.

Points on this clone: Other DNA variants within this sample encode the same CDR3. The chain has TRBV5-1 and TRBJ2-5, with D unclear. This CDR3 region has 13 residues. The germline gives CDR1 SGHRS, CDR2 YFSETQ. Deletions cut 0 bases from V and 1 base from J, with 4 bases between. CDR3 in amino acids: CASSLGGQETQYF. DNA for the CDR3: TGCGCCAGCAGCTTGGGCGGCCAAGAGACCCAGTACTTC. Complete variable domain (other parts from reference TRBV5-1 and TRBJ2-5): KAGVTQTPRYLIKTRGQQVTLSCSPISGHRSVSWYQQTPGQGLQFLFEYFSETQRNKGNFPGRFSGRQFSNSRSEMNVSTLELGDSALYLCASSLGGQETQYFGPGTRLLVL.

The count of this clone is one. The chain uses TRBV6-4 and TRBJ1-1, with D possibly matching TRBD1 (5 bases). The germline CDR1 and CDR2 sequences are MRHNA and SNTAGT. Trimming removed 2 bases at V and 5 bases at J, with 12 bases between. The CDR3 length is 14 residues. DNA for the CDR3: TGTGCCAGCAGTGACGGGAACCCAGGGACTGAAGCTTTCTTT. As protein: CASSDGNPGTEAFF.

The genes are TRBV15 and TRBJ2-3; TRBD1 might be the D (7 bases). The CDR3 is 16 amino acids. V lost 6 bases to trimming and J lost 0 bases, with 16 bases between them. CDR1 is LNHNV and CDR2 is YYDKDF in the germline V gene (reference sequence). CDR3 amino acids: CATRAGTDISTDTQYF. In DNA, the CDR3 is TGTGCCACCAGGGCGGGGACAGATATTAGCACAGATACGCAGTATTTT.

The chain carries TRBV3-1 (or the pseudogene TRBV3-2) and TRBJ1-3, with D possibly matching TRBD1 (5 bases). The germline CDR1 and CDR2 sequences are LGHDT and YNNKEL (reference sequence). V was trimmed by 1 base and J by 4 bases, leaving 5 bases between them. CDR3 length: 13 amino acids. The CDR3 reads CASSQGTGNTIYF. DNA of the CDR3: TGTGCCAGCAGCCAAGGGACAGGAAACACCATATATTTT.

This chain links TRBV30 with TRBJ1-1; 8 bases are a match to TRBD1. The germline CDR1 and CDR2 sequences are GTSNPN and SVGIG (reference sequence). The CDR3 extends over 13 amino acids. J was trimmed by 7 bases and V by 3 bases; bases with no gene match: 7. The chain's CDR3 is CAWSARGQDEAFF. As DNA, the CDR3 is TGTGCCTGGAGCGCCAGGGGGCAGGATGAAGCTTTCTTT.

The J gene is TRBJ1-2, the V gene TRBV14, with 7 bases aligning to TRBD1. J lost 8 bases, V lost 4 bases, and 4 bases had no gene match. The CDR3 is made up of 12 amino acids. The V gene's germline CDR1 is SGHDN and CDR2 FVKESK. CDR3 residues: CASSRQGTGYTF. The CDR3 DNA is TGTGCCAGCAGCCGACAGGGAACGGGCTACACCTTC.

This chain connects TRBV19 to TRBJ2-1; 15 bases are a match to TRBD2. CDR1 is LNHDA and CDR2 is SQIVND in the germline V gene (reference sequence). There are 18 residues in the CDR3. The V gene end was trimmed by 6 bases and the J gene end by 7 bases; junction bases not matched to a gene: 13. The CDR3 reads CASSPPGLAGGKRNEQFF. As DNA, the CDR3 is TGTGCCAGTAGCCCACCCGGACTAGCGGGAGGGAAGAGGAATGAGCAGTTCTTC.

The gene calls are TRBV4-3 and TRBJ1-2, with a weak D call TRBD1 (5 bases). This CDR3 has 14 residues. Trimming took off 1 base at V and 3 bases at J, with 9 bases between the two ends. Germline V CDR1 and CDR2: LGHNA, YSLEER. The CDR3 nucleotides read TGCGCCAGCAGCCAAGGGACGGGGGACTATGGCTACACCTTC. Translating it yields CASSQGTGDYGYTF.

V and J are TRBV7-6 and TRBJ1-6; D is undetermined. Germline V gives CDR1 SGHVS, CDR2 FNYEAQ. Trimming cost V 8 bases and J 9 bases, with 11 bases left between them. The CDR3 has 12 amino acids. In DNA form, the CDR3 reads TGTGCCAGCGCTCAACGGGGTTCACCCCTCCACTTT. Translated, it gives CASAQRGSPLHF.

CDR3 sequence reads: CASSLPLRGLNEQYF. As DNA, the CDR3 is TGTGCCAGCAGTTTACCGTTGCGGGGGCTGAACGAGCAGTACTTC. The chain uses TRBV27 and TRBJ2-7; D might be TRBD2 (7 bases). In germline, CDR1 is MNHEY, CDR2 SMNVEV (reference sequence). CDR3 length equals 15 residues. The V end lost 2 bases, the J end lost 5 bases, and 16 bases lay between the germline ends.

This clone appeared a few times. The rearrangement uses TRBV6-6 and TRBJ1-1; 10 nucleotides match TRBD1. Germline-derived CDR1 and CDR2 are MNHNY and SVGAGI (reference sequence). V shed 5 bases and J 4 bases; nucleotides not matched to a gene: 10. The CDR3 has 16 residues. CDR3 nucleotide sequence: TGTGCCAGCAGTCGATTAGAGACAGGGGGCCTCACTGAAGCTTTCTTT. As protein: CASSRLETGGLTEAFF.